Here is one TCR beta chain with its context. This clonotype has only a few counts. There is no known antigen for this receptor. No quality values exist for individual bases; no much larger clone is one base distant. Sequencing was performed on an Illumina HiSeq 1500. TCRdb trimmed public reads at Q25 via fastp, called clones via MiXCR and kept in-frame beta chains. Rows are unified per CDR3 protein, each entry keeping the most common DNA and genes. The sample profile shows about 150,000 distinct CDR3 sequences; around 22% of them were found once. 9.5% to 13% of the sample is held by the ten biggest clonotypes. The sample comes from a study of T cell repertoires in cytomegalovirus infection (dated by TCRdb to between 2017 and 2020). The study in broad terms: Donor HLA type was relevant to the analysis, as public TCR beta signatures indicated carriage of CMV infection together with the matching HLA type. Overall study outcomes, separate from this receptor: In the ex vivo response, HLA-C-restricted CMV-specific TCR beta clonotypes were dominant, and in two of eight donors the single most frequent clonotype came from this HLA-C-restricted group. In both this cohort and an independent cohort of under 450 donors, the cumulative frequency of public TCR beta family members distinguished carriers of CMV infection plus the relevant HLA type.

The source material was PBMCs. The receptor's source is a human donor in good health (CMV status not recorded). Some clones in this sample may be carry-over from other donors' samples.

The nucleotide sequence reads TGTGCCAGCAGGGGGACTTTCGGCTACACCTTC. Translated, this gives CASRGTFGYTF. This sequence uses TRBV28 and TRBJ1-2; the best D guess is TRBD1, with 5 bases matching. Trimming costs V 6 bases and J 8 bases, and their ends lie 10 bases apart. CDR1 is given as MDHEN and CDR2 as SYDVKM, both from the germline V gene. From the cysteine up to the phenylalanine, the CDR3 has a length of 11 residues. Of all the DNA, just the CDR3 is kept, 33 bases in frame from base 1.